Detailed here is one TCR beta chain. Its specificity is not known. The sample originates from a study of cytomegalovirus exposure and HLA in healthy donors. General study points: Roughly uniform depth of sequencing across donors was assumed in presence/absence analyses. Previous analysis showed most TCR beta V segments were productive about 90% or about 30% of the time. Later analysis suggested most CMV-associated TCR beta chains were HLA-restricted. Information on immune exposure was restricted to one variable (CMV serostatus).

Trimming stripped 0 bases from V and 4 bases from J, with 12 bases between. Looked up from germline, CDR1 is SEHNR and CDR2 is FQNEAQ (reference sequence). The CDR3 consists of 15 residues. 60 Vbeta and 13 Jbeta primers were used in PCR. TCRdb keeps only in-frame clones here, not all; method: immunoSEQ multiplex PCR. The repertoire holds some 65,000 clones, with just under 70% as singletons. The origin of this receptor is a woman aged 30 to 39 in good health and CMV-seronegative. The sample comprised PBMCs. This chain links TRBV7-9 with TRBJ2-5; perhaps TRBD2 as D (5 bases). The CDR3 region has the DNA TGTGCCAGCAGCTTAGCGCTGATGGCGGGAGAGACCCAGTACTTC. Translating it yields CASSLALMAGETQYF.